These 19 T cell receptor beta chains came from one sample sequenced in a study of shared clonotypes between healthy human individuals. The data were produced by immunoSEQ multiplex PCR, yet TCRdb's version contains in-frame clones alone and is incomplete. The sample includes around 2.5 million clones, over 85% of them seen just once. What was sequenced was naive CD4+ T cells from PBMCs. As for subset: CD45RA+ positively selected. The receptors stem from a man aged 18 to 35 in good health. Some clones in this sample may be carry-over from other donors' samples.

The chain links TRBV9 to TRBJ1-4; D perhaps matches TRBD1 (6 bases). This CDR3 is 15 amino acids long. The V end was cut by 3 bases, the J end by 5 bases, with 14 bases between. Germline CDR1 SGDLS, CDR2 YYNGEE. CDR3 DNA sequence: TGTGCCAGCAGCGGTGGACAGAGCCCGAATGAAAAACTGTTTTTT. It specifies CASSGGQSPNEKLFF. The variable domain in full, with the rest retrieved from reference TRBV9 and TRBJ1-4, is DSGVTQTPKHLITATGQRVTLRCSPRSGDLSVYWYQQSLDQGLQFLIQYYNGEERAKGNILERFSAQQFPDLHSELNLSSLELGDSALYFCASSGGQSPNEKLFFGSGTQLSVL.

The chain uses TRBV28 and TRBJ2-7, with D tentatively TRBD1 (6 bases). The CDR3 consists of 14 residues. V lost 1 base and J 6 bases, leaving 13 bases between the germline ends. Germline loops: CDR1 MDHEN, CDR2 SYDVKM. CDR3 DNA sequence: TGTGCCAGCAGTTTATCCAGGGGATCGGGCGAGCAGTACTTC. Translated: CASSLSRGSGEQYF.

This clone was detected a few times. Other nucleotide sequences from this sample produce the same CDR3. The chain joins TRBV5-4 to TRBJ2-5; TRBD2 matches at 13 bases. Germline assignment: CDR1 SGHNT and CDR2 YYREEE (reference sequence). V lost 3 bases, J lost 2 bases, and 1 base stayed unmatched. CDR3 length: 15 amino acids. The CDR3 DNA reads TGTGCCAGCAGCTGGGGACTAGCGGGGCAAGAGACCCAGTACTTC. Protein sequence: CASSWGLAGQETQYF.

The genes are TRBV28 and TRBJ2-3; either TRBD1 or TRBD2 may supply D (7 bases each). Trimming removed 6 bases from V and 2 bases from J, with 15 bases in between. The CDR3 loop spans 15 amino acids. The germline V gene has CDR1 MDHEN and CDR2 SYDVKM. CDR3 nucleotide sequence: TGTGCCAGCAGACGGGCAGGGGGGGTCACAGATACGCAGTATTTT. Residues: CASRRAGGVTDTQYF.

This chain's CDR3 is CASSLPPASVLDTQYF. The CDR3 coding sequence is TGTGCCAGCAGCTTACCCCCGGCTAGCGTGTTAGATACGCAGTATTTT. The rearrangement joins TRBV7-9 to TRBJ2-3, with TRBD2 as a possible D gene (6 bases). The CDR3 runs 16 residues. V was trimmed by 2 bases and J by 5 bases, leaving 17 bases between them. Germline loops: CDR1 SEHNR, CDR2 FQNEAQ (reference sequence).

V gene TRBV5-1 combines with J gene TRBJ2-2, with 8 bases lining up with TRBD1. The CDR3 length is 18 residues. Germline trimming cut 1 base from V and 5 bases from J; bases unmatched to any gene: 13. Germline V gene lookup returns CDR1 SGHRS and CDR2 YFSETQ. This CDR3 is CASSLPPGQGASTGELFF. DNA of the CDR3: TGCGCCAGCAGCTTGCCCCCCGGACAGGGCGCGAGTACCGGGGAGCTGTTTTTT. The whole variable domain, remainder taken from reference TRBV5-1 and TRBJ2-2, is KAGVTQTPRYLIKTRGQQVTLSCSPISGHRSVSWYQQTPGQGLQFLFEYFSETQRNKGNFPGRFSGRQFSNSRSEMNVSTLELGDSALYLCASSLPPGQGASTGELFFGEGSRLTVL.

This chain connects TRBV4-2 to TRBJ1-6; maybe TRBD1 (6 bases). The germline V gene has CDR1 LGHNA and CDR2 YNFKEQ. CDR3 length equals 16 residues. V was shortened by 0 bases and J by 8 bases, with 14 bases between the two germline ends. The DNA for the CDR3 is TGTGCCAGCAGCCAAGATCGGGGGGCGCGGCATTCACCCCTCCACTTT. Protein product: CASSQDRGARHSPLHF.

This clone was found once. This chain links TRBV18 with TRBJ1-1; TRBD1 agrees at 8 bases. Germline CDR1 reads KGHSH; CDR2 reads LQKENI. This CDR3 is built from 17 residues. V was pared by 5 bases and J by 4 bases, with 15 bases of the junction left unmatched. The CDR3 DNA is TGTGCCAGCTCATCCAGACAACAGGGGGTCGTGTTCACTGAAGCTTTCTTT. Translated: CASSSRQQGVVFTEAFF.

This sequence joins TRBV29-1 and TRBJ2-5; perhaps TRBD1 as D (5 bases). This CDR3 spans 15 amino acids. V was trimmed by 6 bases and J by 4 bases, leaving 21 bases between them. Per the germline V gene, CDR1 is SQVTM and CDR2 is ANQGSEA. The CDR3 here is CSVAQGPGLGETQYF. DNA of the CDR3: TGCAGCGTAGCCCAGGGTCCAGGGTTGGGAGAGACCCAGTACTTC.

This clone was counted once. The sample contains more than one DNA sequence encoding this CDR3. The chain has TRBV7-2 and TRBJ1-1, with D tentatively TRBD1 (6 bases). The V and J ends lost 6 bases and 5 bases respectively, with 13 bases between them. Germline loops: CDR1 SGHTA, CDR2 FQGNSA. The CDR3 sequence is 13 residues long. The CDR3 DNA reads as TGTGCCAGCAGTTTAAACAGGGATACTGAAGCTTTCTTT. Protein sequence: CASSLNRDTEAFF.

The V and J genes are TRBV7-9 and TRBJ2-3; D is perhaps TRBD1 or TRBD2 (5 bases each). Germline loops: CDR1 SEHNR, CDR2 FQNEAQ (reference sequence). Trimming took off 7 bases at V and 1 base at J, with 12 bases between the two ends. The CDR3 runs to 14 residues. CDR3 DNA sequence: TGTGCCAGCACCGACCGGGACGGCACAGATACGCAGTATTTT. Translated: CASTDRDGTDTQYF.

The V call is TRBV7-8, the J call TRBJ2-3; D not resolved. V was shortened by 3 bases and J by 2 bases, with 12 bases between the two germline ends. The CDR3 length is 15 residues. Germline V gives CDR1 SGHVS, CDR2 FQNEAQ. CDR3 sequence reads: CASSFRATLTDTQYF. CDR3 in DNA: TGTGCCAGCAGCTTCAGAGCGACCCTCACAGATACGCAGTATTTT. Complete variable domain (other parts from reference TRBV7-8 and TRBJ2-3): GAGVSQSPRYKVAKRGQDVALRCDPISGHVSLFWYQQALGQGPEFLTYFQNEAQLDKSGLPSDRFFAERPEGSVSTLKIQRTQQEDSAVYLCASSFRATLTDTQYFGPGTRLTVL.

This chain uses TRBV2 with TRBJ2-2; 10 bases line up with TRBD2. V shed 3 bases, J shed 5 bases, and the junction held 9 bases outside the gene matches. From germline, CDR1 is SNHLY and CDR2 FYNNEI. The CDR3 has 17 residues. This chain's CDR3 is CASSELAGAGRTGELFF. In DNA form, the CDR3 reads TGTGCCAGCAGTGAGCTAGCGGGGGCCGGGAGGACCGGGGAGCTGTTTTTT.

The gene calls are TRBV28 and TRBJ1-2; D possibly corresponds to TRBD1 (6 bases). Trimming shortened V by 4 bases and J by 7 bases, and 19 bases separated the two germline ends. This CDR3 has 15 amino acids. Germline CDR1 MDHEN, CDR2 SYDVKM. The CDR3, as DNA: TGTGCCAGCAGTTCCGGGACGCCGGGGGCCCTTGGCTACACCTTC. This encodes CASSSGTPGALGYTF.

J is TRBJ2-7 and V is TRBV5-5, with 7 bases fitting TRBD2. The CDR3 is made up of 14 amino acids. CDR1 SGHKS and CDR2 YYEKEE come from the germline V gene (reference sequence). The V and J ends lost 1 base and 7 bases, in that order; junction bases with no gene match: 8. The CDR3 spells CASSLQGGSGEQYF. CDR3 in DNA: TGTGCCAGCAGCTTGCAGGGCGGGAGTGGGGAGCAGTACTTC.

The genes are TRBV21-1 and TRBJ1-2; TRBD1, as called in the table, went unchecked against the DNA. TRBV21-1 corresponds to a pseudogene. This CDR3 has 18 residues. The CDR3: CASSKRTGGSPSNYGYTF. The CDR3 nucleotides read TGTGCCAGCAGCAAGCGTACAGGGGGCTCACCTTCTAACTATGGCTACACCTTC.

This clone appeared once. V and J are TRBV21-1 and TRBJ2-7; the listed D gene, TRBD1, was not tested against the DNA. TRBV21-1 is marked as a pseudogene. CDR3 length equals 17 residues. CDR3 sequence reads: CASSKKFGRASSYEQYF. The CDR3 nucleotides read TGTGCCAGCAGCAAAAAATTCGGCAGGGCCAGCTCCTACGAGCAGTACTTC.

This clone was seen a single time. The chain recombines TRBV28 with TRBJ2-5; the D is unclear. The length of the CDR3 is 15 residues. V lost 4 bases and J 0 bases, leaving 12 bases between the germline ends. Germline values: CDR1 MDHEN, CDR2 SYDVKM. In DNA form, the CDR3 reads TGTGCCAGCAGTTCCATTGGAGAGGACCAAGAGACCCAGTACTTC. Translated: CASSSIGEDQETQYF. The full variable domain, its missing parts supplied by reference TRBV28 and TRBJ2-5, is DVKVTQSSRYLVKRTGEKVFLECVQDMDHENMFWYRQDPGLGLRLIYFSYDVKMKEKGDIPEGYSVSREKKERFSLILESASTNQTSMYLCASSSIGEDQETQYFGPGTRLLVL.

The rearrangement links TRBV27 to TRBJ2-3, with unresolved D. The CDR3 loop spans 12 amino acids. Trimming took off 6 bases at V and 4 bases at J, with 8 bases between the two ends. Germline lookup yields CDR1 MNHEY and CDR2 SMNVEV (reference sequence). The chain's CDR3 is CASRRSPDTQYF. DNA for the CDR3: TGTGCCAGCAGGAGATCCCCAGATACGCAGTATTTT.